This T cell receptor (beta chain) derives from a study of T cell responses to AZD1222 COVID-19 vaccine. This clone has a handful of counts. Repertoires were generated with immunoSEQ multiplex PCR, while TCRdb's copy carries only in-frame clones and drops some. The table includes 200,000 or so clones, 80% to 95% detected once. Germline values: CDR1 DFQATT, CDR2 SNEGSKA (reference sequence). V dropped 1 base and J dropped 6 bases, with 6 bases sitting between them. This CDR3 region has 11 residues. The V and J genes are TRBV20-1 and TRBJ1-2; D gene ambiguous. The origin of this receptor is an adult in good health. The sample in question was peripheral blood, obtained on day 0 of AZD1222 vaccination. The CDR3 region is CSARVGDGYTF. The CDR3 bases are TGCAGTGCTAGAGTTGGGGATGGCTACACCTTC.